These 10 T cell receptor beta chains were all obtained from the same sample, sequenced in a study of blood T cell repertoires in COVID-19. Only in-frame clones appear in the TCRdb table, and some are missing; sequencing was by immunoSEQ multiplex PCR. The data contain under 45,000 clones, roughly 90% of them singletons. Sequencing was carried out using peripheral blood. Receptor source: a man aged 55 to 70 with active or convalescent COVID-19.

This chain's CDR3 is CASRKDRLAFDEQFF. Written as DNA, the CDR3 is TGTGCCAGCAGAAAGGACAGGCTAGCATTCGATGAGCAGTTCTTC. V is TRBV7-6 and J is TRBJ2-1; 7 nucleotides match TRBD1. The CDR3 runs 15 residues. The ends lost 6 bases at V and 8 bases at J; junction bases unmatched: 13. Looked up from germline, CDR1 is SGHVS and CDR2 is FNYEAQ.

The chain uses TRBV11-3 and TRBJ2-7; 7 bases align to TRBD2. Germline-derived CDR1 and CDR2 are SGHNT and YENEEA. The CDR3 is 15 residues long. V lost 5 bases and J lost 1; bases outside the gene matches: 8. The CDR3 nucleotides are TGTGCCAGCAGCCTGGGGAGGGTTGAGTCCTACGAGCAGTACTTC. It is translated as CASSLGRVESYEQYF.

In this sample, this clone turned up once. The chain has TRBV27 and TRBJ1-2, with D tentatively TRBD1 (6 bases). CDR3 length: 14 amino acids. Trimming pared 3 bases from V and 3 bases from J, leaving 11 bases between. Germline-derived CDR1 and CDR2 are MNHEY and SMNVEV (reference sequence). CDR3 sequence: CASSLGAFYYGYTF. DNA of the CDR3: TGTGCCAGCAGTTTGGGGGCGTTCTACTATGGCTACACCTTC.

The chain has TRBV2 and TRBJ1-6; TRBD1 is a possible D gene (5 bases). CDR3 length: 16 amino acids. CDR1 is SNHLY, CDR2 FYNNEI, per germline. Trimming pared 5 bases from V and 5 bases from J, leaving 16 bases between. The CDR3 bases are TGTGCCAGCAGTCCCCAGGGAATTCAGAATAATTCACCCCTCCACTTT. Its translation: CASSPQGIQNNSPLHF.

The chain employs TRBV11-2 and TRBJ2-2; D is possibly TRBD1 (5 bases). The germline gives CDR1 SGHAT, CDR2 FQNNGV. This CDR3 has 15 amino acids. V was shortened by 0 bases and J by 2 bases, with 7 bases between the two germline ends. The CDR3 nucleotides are TGTGCCAGCAGCTTAGATACAGGAAACACCGGGGAGCTGTTTTTT. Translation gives CASSLDTGNTGELFF.

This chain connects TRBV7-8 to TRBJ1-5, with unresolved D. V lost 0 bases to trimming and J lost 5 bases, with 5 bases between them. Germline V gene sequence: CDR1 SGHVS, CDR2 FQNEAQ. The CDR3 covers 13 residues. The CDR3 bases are TGTGCCAGCAGCTTAGCTTTAGATCAGCCCCAGCATTTT. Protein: CASSLALDQPQHF.

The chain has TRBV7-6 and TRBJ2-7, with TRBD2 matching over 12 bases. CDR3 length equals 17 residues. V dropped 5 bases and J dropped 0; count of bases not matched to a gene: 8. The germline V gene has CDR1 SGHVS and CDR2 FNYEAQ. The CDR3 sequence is CASSTRLAGVSSYEQYF. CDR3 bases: TGTGCCAGCAGCACCCGACTAGCGGGGGTCTCCTCCTACGAGCAGTACTTC.

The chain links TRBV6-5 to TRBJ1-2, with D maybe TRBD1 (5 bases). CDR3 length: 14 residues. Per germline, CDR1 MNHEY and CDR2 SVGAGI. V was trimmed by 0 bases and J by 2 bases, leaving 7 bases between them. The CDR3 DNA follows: TGTGCCAGCAGTTACTCGAAGGGGAACTATGGCTACACCTTC. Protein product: CASSYSKGNYGYTF.

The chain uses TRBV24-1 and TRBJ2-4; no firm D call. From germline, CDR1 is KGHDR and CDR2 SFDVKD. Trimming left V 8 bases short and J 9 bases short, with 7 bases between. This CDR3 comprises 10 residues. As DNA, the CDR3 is TGTGCCACCATCCTAGGCATTCAGTACTTC. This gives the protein CATILGIQYF.

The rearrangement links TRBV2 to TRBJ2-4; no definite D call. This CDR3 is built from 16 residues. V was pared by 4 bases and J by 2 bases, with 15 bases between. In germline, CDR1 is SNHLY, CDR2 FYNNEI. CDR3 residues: CASSVRGPLSKNIQYF. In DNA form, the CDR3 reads TGTGCCAGCAGTGTGCGAGGTCCCCTATCCAAAAACATTCAGTACTTC.